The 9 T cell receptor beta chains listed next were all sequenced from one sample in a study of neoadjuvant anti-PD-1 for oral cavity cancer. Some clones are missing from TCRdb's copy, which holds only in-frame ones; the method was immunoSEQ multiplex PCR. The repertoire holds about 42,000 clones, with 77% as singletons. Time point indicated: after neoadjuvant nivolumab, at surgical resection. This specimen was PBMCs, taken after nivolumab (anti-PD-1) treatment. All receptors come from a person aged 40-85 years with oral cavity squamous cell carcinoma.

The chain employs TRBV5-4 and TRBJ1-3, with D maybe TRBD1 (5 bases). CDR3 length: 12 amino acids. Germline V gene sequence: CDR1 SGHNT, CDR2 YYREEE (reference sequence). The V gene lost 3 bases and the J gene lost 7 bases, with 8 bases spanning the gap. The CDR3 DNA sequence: TGTGCCAGCAGCTATGGGGGGAACACCATATATTTT. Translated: CASSYGGNTIYF.

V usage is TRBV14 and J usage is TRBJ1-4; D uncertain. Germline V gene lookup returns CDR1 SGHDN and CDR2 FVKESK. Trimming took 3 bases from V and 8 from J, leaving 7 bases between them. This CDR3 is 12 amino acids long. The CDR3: CASSHSREKLFF. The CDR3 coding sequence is TGTGCCAGCAGCCACAGTAGAGAAAAACTGTTTTTT.

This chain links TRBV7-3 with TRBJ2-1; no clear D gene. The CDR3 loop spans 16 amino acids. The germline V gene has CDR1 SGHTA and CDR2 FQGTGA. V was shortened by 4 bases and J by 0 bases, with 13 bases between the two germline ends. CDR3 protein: CASSSLATYSYNEQFF. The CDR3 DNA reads TGTGCCAGCAGCTCTTTAGCAACCTACTCCTACAATGAGCAGTTCTTC.

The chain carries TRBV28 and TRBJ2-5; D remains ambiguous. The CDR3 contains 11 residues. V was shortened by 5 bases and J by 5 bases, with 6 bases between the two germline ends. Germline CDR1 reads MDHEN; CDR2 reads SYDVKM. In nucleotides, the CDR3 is TGTGCCAGCAGTCTAAGCGAGACCCAGTACTTC. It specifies CASSLSETQYF.

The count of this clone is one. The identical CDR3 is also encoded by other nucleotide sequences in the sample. CDR3 region: CAWLFPGAPGNTIYF. For the CDR3, the DNA is TGTGCCTGGCTTTTCCCGGGGGCCCCGGGAAACACCATATATTTT. The chain employs TRBV30 and TRBJ1-3, with D possibly being TRBD1 (6 bases). The V end was cut by 5 bases, the J end by 4 bases, with 18 bases between. CDR1 GTSNPN and CDR2 SVGIG come from the germline V gene (reference sequence). The CDR3 runs 15 residues.

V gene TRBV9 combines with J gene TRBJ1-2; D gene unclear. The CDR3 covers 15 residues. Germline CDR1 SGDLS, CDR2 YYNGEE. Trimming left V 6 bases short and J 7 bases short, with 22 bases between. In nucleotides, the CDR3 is TGTGCCAGCACCAAAAGATATGACAAAAGAGGTGGCTACACCTTC. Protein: CASTKRYDKRGGYTF. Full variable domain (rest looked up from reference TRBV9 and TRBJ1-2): DSGVTQTPKHLITATGQRVTLRCSPRSGDLSVYWYQQSLDQGLQFLIQYYNGEERAKGNILERFSAQQFPDLHSELNLSSLELGDSALYFCASTKRYDKRGGYTFGSGTRLTVV.

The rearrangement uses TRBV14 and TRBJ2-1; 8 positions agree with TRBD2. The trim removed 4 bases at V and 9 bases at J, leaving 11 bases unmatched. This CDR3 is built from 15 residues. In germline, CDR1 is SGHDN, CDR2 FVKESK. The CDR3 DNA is TGTGCCAGCAGCCTTGGACTAGCTCCATTGGGTGAGCAGTTCTTC. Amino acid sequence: CASSLGLAPLGEQFF.

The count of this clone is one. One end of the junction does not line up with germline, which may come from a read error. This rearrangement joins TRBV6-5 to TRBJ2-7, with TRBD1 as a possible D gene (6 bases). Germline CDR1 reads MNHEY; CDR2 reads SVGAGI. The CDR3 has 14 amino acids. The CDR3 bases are TGTGCCAGCAGAAGGGGGAGTATTTCCTCCGAGCAGTACTTC. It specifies CASRRGSISSEQYF.

CDR3 nucleotides: TGTGCCATCAGTGAGACGGGAGGGGGTTACAATGAGCAGTTCTTC. It translates to CAISETGGGYNEQFF. The V gene is TRBV10-3, the J gene TRBJ2-1; 8 bases are shared with TRBD2. The CDR3 contains 15 residues. Trimming cost V 2 bases and J 4 bases; bases outside gene matches: 4. Germline CDR1 is ENHRY and CDR2 is SYGVKD.